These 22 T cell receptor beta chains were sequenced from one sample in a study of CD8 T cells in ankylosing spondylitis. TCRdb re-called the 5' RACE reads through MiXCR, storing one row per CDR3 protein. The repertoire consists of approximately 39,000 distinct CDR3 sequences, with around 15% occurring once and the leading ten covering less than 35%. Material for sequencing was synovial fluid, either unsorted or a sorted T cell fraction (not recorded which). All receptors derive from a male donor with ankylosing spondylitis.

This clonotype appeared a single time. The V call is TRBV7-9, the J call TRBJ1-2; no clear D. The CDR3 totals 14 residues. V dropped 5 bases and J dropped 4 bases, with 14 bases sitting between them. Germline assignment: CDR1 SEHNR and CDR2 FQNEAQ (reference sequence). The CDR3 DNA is TGTGCCAGCAGCCCCCCCCAGGTGCTCTATGGCTACACCTTC. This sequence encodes CASSPPQVLYGYTF.

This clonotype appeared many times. The CDR3: CASSLWGLSYEQYF. The CDR3 DNA follows: TGTGCCAGCAGCTTATGGGGACTCTCCTACGAGCAGTACTTC. The chain employs TRBV7-2 and TRBJ2-7; a possible D gene is TRBD2 (6 bases). The CDR3 contains 14 residues. V gave up 2 bases and J gave up 0 bases, with 8 bases separating them. Germline loops: CDR1 SGHTA, CDR2 FQGNSA.

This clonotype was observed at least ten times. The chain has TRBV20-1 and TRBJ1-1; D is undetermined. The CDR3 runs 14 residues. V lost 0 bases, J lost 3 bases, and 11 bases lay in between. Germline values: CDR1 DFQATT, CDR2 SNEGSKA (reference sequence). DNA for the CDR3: TGCAGTGCTAGAGATGCCCCCGAATACACTGAAGCTTTCTTT. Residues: CSARDAPEYTEAFF.

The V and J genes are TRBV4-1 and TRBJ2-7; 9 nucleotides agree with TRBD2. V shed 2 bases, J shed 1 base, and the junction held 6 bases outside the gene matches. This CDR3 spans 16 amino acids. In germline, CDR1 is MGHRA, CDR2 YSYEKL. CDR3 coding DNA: TGCGCCAGCAGCCAATACACTAGCGGGCTATCCTACGAGCAGTACTTC. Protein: CASSQYTSGLSYEQYF.

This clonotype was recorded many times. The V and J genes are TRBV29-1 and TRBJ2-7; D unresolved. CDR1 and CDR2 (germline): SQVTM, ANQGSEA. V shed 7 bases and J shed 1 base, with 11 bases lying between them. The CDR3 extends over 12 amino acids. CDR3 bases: TGCAGCGCGGTCTACCAGTCCTACGAGCAGTACTTC. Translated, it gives CSAVYQSYEQYF.

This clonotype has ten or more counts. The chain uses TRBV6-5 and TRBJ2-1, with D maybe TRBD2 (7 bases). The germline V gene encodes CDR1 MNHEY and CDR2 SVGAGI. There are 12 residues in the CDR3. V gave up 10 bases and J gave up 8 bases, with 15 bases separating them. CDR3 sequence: CATTRGGYEQFF. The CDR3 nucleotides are TGTGCCACTACTAGGGGGGGTTATGAGCAGTTCTTC.

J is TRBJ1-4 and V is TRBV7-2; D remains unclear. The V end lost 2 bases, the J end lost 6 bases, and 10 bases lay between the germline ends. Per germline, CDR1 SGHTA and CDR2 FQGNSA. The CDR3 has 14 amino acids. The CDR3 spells CASSLMGGYEKLFF. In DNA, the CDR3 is TGTGCCAGCAGCTTAATGGGAGGGTATGAAAAACTGTTTTTT.

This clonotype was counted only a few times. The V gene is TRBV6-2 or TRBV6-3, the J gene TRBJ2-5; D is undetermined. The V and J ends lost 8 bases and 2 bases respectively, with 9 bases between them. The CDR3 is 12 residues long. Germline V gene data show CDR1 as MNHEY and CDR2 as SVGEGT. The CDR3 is CASLREQETQYF. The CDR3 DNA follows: TGTGCCAGCCTGAGAGAGCAAGAGACCCAGTACTTC.

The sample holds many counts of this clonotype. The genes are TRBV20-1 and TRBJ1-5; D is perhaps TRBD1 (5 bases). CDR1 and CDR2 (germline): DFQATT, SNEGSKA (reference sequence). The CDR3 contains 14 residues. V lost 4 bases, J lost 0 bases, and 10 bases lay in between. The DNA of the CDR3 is TGCAGTGCTATGCGACAGAATAGCAATCAGCCCCAGCATTTT. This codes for CSAMRQNSNQPQHF.

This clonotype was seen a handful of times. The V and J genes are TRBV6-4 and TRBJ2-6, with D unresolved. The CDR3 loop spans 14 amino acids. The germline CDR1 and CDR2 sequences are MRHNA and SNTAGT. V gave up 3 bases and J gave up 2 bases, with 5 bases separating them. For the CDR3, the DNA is TGTGCCAGCAGTGAAACACCTGGGGCCAACGTCCTGACTTTC. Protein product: CASSETPGANVLTF.

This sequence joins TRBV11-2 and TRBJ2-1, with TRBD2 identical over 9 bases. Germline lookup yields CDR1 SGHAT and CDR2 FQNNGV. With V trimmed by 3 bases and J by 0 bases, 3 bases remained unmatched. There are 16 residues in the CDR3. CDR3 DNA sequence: TGTGCCAGCAGCTTTAATAGCGGGAGCTCCTACAATGAGCAGTTCTTC. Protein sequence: CASSFNSGSSYNEQFF. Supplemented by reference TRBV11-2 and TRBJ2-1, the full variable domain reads EAGVAQSPRYKIIEKRQSVAFWCNPISGHATLYWYQQILGQGPKLLIQFQNNGVVDDSQLPKDRFSAERLKGVDSTLKIQPAKLEDSAVYLCASSFNSGSSYNEQFFGPGTRLTVL.

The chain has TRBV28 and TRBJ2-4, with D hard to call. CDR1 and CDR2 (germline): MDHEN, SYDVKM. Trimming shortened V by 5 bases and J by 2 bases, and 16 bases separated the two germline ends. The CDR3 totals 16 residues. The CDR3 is CASSHQGAESKNIQYF. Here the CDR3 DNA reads TGTGCCAGCAGTCACCAAGGTGCGGAGTCCAAAAACATTCAGTACTTC.

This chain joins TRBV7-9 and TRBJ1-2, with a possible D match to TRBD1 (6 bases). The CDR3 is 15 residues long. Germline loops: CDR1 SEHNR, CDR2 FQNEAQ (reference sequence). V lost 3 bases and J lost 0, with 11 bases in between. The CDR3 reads CASSFPRGSNYGYTF. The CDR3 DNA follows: TGTGCCAGCAGCTTCCCCAGGGGTTCTAACTATGGCTACACCTTC.

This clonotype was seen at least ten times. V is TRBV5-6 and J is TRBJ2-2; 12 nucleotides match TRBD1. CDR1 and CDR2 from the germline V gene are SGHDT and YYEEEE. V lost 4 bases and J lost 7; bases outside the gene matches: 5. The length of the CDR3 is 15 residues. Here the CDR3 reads CASSLGTGGFGELFF. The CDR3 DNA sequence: TGTGCCAGCAGCCTCGGGACAGGGGGCTTCGGGGAGCTGTTTTTT. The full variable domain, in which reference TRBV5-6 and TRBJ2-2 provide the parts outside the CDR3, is DAGVTQSPTHLIKTRGQQVTLRCSPKSGHDTVSWYQQALGQGPQFIFQYYEEEERQRGNFPDRFSGHQFPNYSSELNVNALLLGDSALYLCASSLGTGGFGELFFGEGSRLTVL.

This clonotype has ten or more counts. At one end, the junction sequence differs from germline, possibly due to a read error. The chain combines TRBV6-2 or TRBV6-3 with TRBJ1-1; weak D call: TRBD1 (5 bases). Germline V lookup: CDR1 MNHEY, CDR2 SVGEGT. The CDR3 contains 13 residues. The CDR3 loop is CASSYLGLGEAFF. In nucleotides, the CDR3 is TGTGCCAGCAGCTACTTGGGACTAGGTGAAGCTTTCTTT.

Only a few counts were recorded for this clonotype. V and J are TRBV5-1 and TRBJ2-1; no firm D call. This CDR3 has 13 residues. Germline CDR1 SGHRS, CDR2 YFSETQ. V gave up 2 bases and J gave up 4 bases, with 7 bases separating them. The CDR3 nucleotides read TGCGCCAGCAGCTTAAACGGGTACAATGAGCAGTTCTTC. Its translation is CASSLNGYNEQFF.

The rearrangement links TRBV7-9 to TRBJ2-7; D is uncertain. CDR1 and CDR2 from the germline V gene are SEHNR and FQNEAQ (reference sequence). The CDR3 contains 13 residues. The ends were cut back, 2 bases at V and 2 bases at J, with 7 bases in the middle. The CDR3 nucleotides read TGTGCCAGCAGCTTAAGCCAGCCCTACGAGCAGTACTTC. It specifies CASSLSQPYEQYF. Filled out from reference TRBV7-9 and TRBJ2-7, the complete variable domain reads DTGVSQNPRHKITKRGQNVTFRCDPISEHNRLYWYRQTLGQGPEFLTYFQNEAQLEKSRLLSDRFSAERPKGSFSTLEIQRTEQGDSAMYLCASSLSQPYEQYFGPGTRLTVT.

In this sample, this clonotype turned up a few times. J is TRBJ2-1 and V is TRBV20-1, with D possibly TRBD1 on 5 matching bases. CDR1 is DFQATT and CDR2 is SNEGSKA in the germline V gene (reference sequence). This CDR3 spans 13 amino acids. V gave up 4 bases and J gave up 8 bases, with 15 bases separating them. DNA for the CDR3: TGCAGTGCTACGAGACAGCGTAAGGATGAGCAGTTCTTC. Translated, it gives CSATRQRKDEQFF.

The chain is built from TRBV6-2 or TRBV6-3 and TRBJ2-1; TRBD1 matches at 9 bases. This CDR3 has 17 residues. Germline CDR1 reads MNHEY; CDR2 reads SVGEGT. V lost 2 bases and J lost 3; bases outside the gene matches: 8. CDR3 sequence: CASSYTRPGQGYNEQFF. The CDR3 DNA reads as TGTGCCAGCAGTTACACCCGACCGGGACAGGGCTACAATGAGCAGTTCTTC.

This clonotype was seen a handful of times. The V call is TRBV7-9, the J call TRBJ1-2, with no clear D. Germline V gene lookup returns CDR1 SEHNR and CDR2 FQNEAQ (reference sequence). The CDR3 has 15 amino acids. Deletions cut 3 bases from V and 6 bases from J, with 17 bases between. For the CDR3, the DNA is TGTGCCAGCAGCTTCTCCCCCGGCGGGAGAGATGGCTACACCTTC. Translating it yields CASSFSPGGRDGYTF.

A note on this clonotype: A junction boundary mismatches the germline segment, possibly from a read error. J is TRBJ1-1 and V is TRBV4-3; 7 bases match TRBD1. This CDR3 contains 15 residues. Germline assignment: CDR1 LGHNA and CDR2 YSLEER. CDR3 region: CAGSQGRQGNTEAFF. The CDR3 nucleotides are TGCGCCGGCAGCCAGGGAAGACAGGGGAACACTGAAGCTTTCTTT.

CDR3 region: CSRGRESGYTF. CDR3 nucleotides: TGCAGTCGGGGGAGGGAGAGCGGCTACACCTTC. The gene calls are TRBV20-1 and TRBJ1-2; weak D call: TRBD1 (5 bases). The ends were cut back, 8 bases at V and 8 bases at J, with 15 bases in the middle. This CDR3 is 11 amino acids long. Per the germline V gene, CDR1 is DFQATT and CDR2 is SNEGSKA (reference sequence).